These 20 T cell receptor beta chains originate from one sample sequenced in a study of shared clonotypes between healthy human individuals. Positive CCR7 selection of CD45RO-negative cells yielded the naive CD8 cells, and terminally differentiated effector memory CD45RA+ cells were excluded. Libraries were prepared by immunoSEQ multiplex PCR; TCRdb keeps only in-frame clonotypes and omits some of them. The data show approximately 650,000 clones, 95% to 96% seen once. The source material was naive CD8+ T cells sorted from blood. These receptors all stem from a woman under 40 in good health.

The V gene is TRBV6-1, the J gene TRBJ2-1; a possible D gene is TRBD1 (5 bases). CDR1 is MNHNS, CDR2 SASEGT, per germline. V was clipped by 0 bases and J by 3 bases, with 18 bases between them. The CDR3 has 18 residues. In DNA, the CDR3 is TGTGCCAGCAGTGAAGCCAACCGCCCCACGGACAACTACAATGAGCAGTTCTTC. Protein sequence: CASSEANRPTDNYNEQFF.

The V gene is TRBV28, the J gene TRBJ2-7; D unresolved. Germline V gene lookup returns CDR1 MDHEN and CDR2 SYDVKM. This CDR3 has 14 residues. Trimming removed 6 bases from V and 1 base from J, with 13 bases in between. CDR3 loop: CASRRIQTSYEQYF. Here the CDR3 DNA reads TGTGCCAGCAGAAGAATACAAACATCCTACGAGCAGTACTTC.

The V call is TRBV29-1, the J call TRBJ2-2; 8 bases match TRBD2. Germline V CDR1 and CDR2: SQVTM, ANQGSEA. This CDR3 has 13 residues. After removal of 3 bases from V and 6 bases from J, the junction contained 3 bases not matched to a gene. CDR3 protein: CSVDGRAPGELFF. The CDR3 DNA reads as TGCAGCGTTGACGGGAGGGCCCCCGGGGAGCTGTTTTTT.

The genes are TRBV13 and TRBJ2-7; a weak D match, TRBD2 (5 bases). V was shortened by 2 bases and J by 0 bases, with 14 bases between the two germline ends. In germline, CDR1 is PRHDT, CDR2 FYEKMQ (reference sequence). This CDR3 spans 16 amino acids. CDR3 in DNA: TGTGCCAGCAGCTTAACGGATAGCGCGAGCTCCTACGAGCAGTACTTC. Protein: CASSLTDSASSYEQYF.

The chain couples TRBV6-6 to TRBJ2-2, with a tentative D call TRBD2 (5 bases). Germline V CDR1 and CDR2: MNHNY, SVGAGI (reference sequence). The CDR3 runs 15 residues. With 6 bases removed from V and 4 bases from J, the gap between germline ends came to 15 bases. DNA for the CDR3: TGTGCCAGCAGCTCCCGGGGTATTGGCACCGGGGAGCTGTTTTTT. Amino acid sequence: CASSSRGIGTGELFF.

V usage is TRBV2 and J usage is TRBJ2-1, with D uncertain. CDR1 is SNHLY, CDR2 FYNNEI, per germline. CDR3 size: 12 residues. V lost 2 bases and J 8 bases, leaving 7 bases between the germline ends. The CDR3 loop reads CASSEWSDEQFF. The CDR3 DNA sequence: TGTGCCAGCAGTGAATGGTCGGATGAGCAGTTCTTC. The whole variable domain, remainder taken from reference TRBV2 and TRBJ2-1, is EPEVTQTPSHQVTQMGQEVILRCVPISNHLYFYWYRQILGQKVEFLVSFYNNEISEKSEIFDDQFSVERPDGSNFTLKIRSTKLEDSAMYFCASSEWSDEQFFGPGTRLTVL.

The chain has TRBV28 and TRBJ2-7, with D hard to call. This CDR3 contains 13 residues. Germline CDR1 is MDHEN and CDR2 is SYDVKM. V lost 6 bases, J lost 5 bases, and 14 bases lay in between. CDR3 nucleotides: TGTGCCAGCAGAGCCTCTGGTAATCACGAGCAGTACTTC. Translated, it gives CASRASGNHEQYF. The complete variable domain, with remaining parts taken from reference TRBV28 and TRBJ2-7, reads DVKVTQSSRYLVKRTGEKVFLECVQDMDHENMFWYRQDPGLGLRLIYFSYDVKMKEKGDIPEGYSVSREKKERFSLILESASTNQTSMYLCASRASGNHEQYFGPGTRLTVT.

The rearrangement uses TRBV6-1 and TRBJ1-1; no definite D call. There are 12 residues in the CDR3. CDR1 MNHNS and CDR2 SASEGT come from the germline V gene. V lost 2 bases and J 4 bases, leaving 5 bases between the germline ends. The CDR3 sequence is CASSEILTEAFF. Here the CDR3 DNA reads TGTGCCAGCAGTGAAATTCTCACTGAAGCTTTCTTT.

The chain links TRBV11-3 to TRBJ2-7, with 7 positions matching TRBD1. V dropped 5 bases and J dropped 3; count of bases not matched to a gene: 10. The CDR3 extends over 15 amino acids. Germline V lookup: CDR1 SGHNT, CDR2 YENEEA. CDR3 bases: TGTGCCAGCAGCCGTACAGGGGCCAATATCTACGAGCAGTACTTC. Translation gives CASSRTGANIYEQYF.

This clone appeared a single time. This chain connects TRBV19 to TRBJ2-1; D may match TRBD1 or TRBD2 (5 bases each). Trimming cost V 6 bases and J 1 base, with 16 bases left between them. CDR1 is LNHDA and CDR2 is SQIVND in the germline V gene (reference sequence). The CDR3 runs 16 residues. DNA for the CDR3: TGTGCCAGTAGACCCGAGTGGGGGAGTTCCTACAATGAGCAGTTCTTC. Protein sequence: CASRPEWGSSYNEQFF. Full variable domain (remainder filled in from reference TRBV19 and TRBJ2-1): DGGITQSPKYLFRKEGQNVTLSCEQNLNHDAMYWYRQDPGQGLRLIYYSQIVNDFQKGDIAEGYSVSREKKESFPLTVTSAQKNPTAFYLCASRPEWGSSYNEQFFGPGTRLTVL.

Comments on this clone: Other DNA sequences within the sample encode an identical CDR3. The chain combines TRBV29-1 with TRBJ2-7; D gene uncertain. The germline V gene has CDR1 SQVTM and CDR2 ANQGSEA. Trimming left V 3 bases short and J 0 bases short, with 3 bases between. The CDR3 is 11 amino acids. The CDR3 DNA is TGCAGCGTTGACAGCTCCTACGAGCAGTACTTC. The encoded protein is CSVDSSYEQYF.

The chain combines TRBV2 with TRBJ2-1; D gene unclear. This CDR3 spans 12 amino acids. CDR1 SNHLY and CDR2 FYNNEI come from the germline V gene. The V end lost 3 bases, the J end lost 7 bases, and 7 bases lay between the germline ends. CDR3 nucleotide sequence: TGTGCCAGCAGTGATTCTATTAATGAGCAGTTCTTC. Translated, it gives CASSDSINEQFF.

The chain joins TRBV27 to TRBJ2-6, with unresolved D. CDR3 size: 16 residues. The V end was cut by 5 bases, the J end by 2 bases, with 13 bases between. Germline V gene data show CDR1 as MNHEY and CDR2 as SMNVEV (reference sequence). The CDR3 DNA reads TGTGCCAGCAGTCCGGATCCGATGGCTGGGGCCAACGTCCTGACTTTC. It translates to CASSPDPMAGANVLTF.

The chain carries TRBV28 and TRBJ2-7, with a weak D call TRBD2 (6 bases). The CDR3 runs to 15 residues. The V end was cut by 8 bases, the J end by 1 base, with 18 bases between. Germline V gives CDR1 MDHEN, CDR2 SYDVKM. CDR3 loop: CASRSEGRGSYEQYF. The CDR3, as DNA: TGTGCCAGCCGATCGGAGGGGCGGGGTTCCTACGAGCAGTACTTC.

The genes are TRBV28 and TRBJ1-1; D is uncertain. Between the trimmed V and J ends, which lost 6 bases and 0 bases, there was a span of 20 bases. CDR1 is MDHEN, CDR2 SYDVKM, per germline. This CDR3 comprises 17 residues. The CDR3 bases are TGTGCCAGCAGAATCCGGGGTCGTGGCTTTATGAACACTGAAGCTTTCTTT. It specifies CASRIRGRGFMNTEAFF.

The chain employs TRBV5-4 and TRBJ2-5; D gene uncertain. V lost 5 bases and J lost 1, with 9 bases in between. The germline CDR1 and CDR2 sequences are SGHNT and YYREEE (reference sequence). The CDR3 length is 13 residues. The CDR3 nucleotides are TGTGCCAGCAGTCAGGAATCCCAAGAGACCCAGTACTTC. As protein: CASSQESQETQYF.

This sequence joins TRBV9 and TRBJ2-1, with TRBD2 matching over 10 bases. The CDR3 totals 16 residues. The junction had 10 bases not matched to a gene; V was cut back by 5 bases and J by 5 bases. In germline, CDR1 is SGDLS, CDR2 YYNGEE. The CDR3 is CASRTPTGLADNEQFF. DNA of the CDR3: TGTGCCAGCAGGACGCCAACCGGACTAGCGGACAATGAGCAGTTCTTC. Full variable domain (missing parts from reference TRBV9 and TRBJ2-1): DSGVTQTPKHLITATGQRVTLRCSPRSGDLSVYWYQQSLDQGLQFLIQYYNGEERAKGNILERFSAQQFPDLHSELNLSSLELGDSALYFCASRTPTGLADNEQFFGPGTRLTVL.

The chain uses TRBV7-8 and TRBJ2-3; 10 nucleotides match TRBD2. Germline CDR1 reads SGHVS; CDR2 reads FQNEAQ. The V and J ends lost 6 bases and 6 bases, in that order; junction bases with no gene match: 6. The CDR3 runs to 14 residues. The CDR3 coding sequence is TGTGCCAGCAGACCTCTAGCGGGAGAGGATACGCAGTATTTT. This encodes CASRPLAGEDTQYF.

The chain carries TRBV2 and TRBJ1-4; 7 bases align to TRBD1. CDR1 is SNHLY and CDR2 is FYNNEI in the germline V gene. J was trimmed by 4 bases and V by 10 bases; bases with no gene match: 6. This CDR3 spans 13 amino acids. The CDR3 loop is CATTTGFNEKLFF. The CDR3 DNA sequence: TGTGCCACCACGACAGGGTTTAATGAAAAACTGTTTTTT.

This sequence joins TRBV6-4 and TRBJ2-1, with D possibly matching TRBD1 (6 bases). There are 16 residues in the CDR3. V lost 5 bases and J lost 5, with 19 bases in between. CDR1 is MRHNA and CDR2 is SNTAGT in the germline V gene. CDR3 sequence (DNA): TGTGCCAGCAGTAAGACAGGCGGCGCGTACGACAATGAGCAGTTCTTC. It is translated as CASSKTGGAYDNEQFF.